The present entry profiles one TCR beta chain with its context. Its matching antigen is unknown. The sample comes from a study of Ad26.COV2.S vaccination and SARS-CoV-2 variants. The study, taken as a whole, reports: Reported findings describe substantial breadth in spike-specific CD8+ and CD4+ T cell responses following vaccination.

Germline V lookup: CDR1 SGHVS, CDR2 FQNEAQ. Trimming at V came to 5 bases and at J to 0 bases, leaving 8 bases not matched to a gene. The CDR3 is 17 residues long. The assay was immunoSEQ multiplex PCR, and TCRdb's table has in-frame clones only and misses some. The table includes around 300,000 clones, about 88% detected once. Treatment denoted: roughly 20 received Ad26.COV2.S at low or high dose, single or two shots; about 5 received placebo; per-sample allocation not given. Collection of samples fell on day 63 after the first vaccine or placebo injection. The chain has TRBV7-8 and TRBJ2-3, with 10 bases aligning to TRBD2. Sequenced material: peripheral blood, taken in a trial of Ad26.COV2.S vaccine versus placebo. This clonotype was sampled from a person aged 18 to 59 who received the Ad26.COV2.S COVID-19 vaccine or a placebo. In DNA form, the CDR3 reads TGTGCCAGCAGCCCAGGAACTAGCGGGGTTAGCACAGATACGCAGTATTTT. It yields the protein CASSPGTSGVSTDTQYF.